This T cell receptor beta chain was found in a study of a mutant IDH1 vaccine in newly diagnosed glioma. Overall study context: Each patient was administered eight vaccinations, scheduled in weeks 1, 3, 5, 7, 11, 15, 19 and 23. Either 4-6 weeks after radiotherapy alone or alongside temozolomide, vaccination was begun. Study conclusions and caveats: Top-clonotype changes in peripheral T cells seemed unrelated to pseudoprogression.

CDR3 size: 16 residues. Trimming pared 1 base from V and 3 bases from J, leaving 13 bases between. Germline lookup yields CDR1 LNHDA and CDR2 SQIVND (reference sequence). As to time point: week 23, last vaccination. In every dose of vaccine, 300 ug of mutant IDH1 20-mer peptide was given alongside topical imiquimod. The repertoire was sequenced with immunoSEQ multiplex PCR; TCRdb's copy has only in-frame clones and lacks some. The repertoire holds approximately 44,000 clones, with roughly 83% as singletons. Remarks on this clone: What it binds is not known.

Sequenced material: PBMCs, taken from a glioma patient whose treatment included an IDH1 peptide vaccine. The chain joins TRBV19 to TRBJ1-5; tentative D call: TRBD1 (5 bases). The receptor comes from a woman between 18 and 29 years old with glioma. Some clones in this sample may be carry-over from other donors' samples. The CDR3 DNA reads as TGTGCCAGTAGTATAGTCGTCGGGGACCCCAATCAGCCCCAGCATTTT. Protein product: CASSIVVGDPNQPQHF.